Following are 29 T cell receptor beta chains from one sample sequenced in a study of T cell responses to AZD1222 COVID-19 vaccine. Profiling relied on immunoSEQ multiplex PCR, and the TCRdb table lists in-frame clones only, not all of them. The table has roughly 160,000 clones, around nine tenths seen once; the top ten hold around 0.99%. Material: peripheral blood, obtained 28 days after the second AZD1222 dose. Every receptor here comes from an adult who received the AZD1222 COVID-19 vaccine.

The rearrangement links TRBV19 to TRBJ1-2, with D tentatively TRBD1 (5 bases). Trimming took off 5 bases at V and 4 bases at J, with 17 bases between the two ends. The germline gives CDR1 LNHDA, CDR2 SQIVND (reference sequence). The CDR3 totals 15 residues. The CDR3: CASSSAGGRPYGYTF. CDR3 DNA sequence: TGTGCCAGTAGTTCGGCGGGGGGGAGACCCTATGGCTACACCTTC.

The rearrangement uses TRBV6-2 or TRBV6-3 and TRBJ2-1; no clear D. Trimming took off 6 bases at V and 7 bases at J, with 19 bases between the two ends. CDR3 length: 15 residues. The germline V gene encodes CDR1 MNHEY and CDR2 SVGEGT. The CDR3 loop reads CASSHGLGRGNEQFF. CDR3 DNA sequence: TGTGCCAGCAGCCACGGCCTAGGACGTGGGAATGAGCAGTTCTTC.

V and J are TRBV9 and TRBJ1-4; D possibly corresponds to TRBD1 (5 bases). This CDR3 is 15 amino acids long. Germline V lookup: CDR1 SGDLS, CDR2 YYNGEE. V lost 4 bases to trimming and J lost 0 bases, with 10 bases between them. For the CDR3, the DNA is TGTGCCAGCAGCCCTGGGACTGCAACTAATGAAAAACTGTTTTTT. Amino acid sequence: CASSPGTATNEKLFF.

This clone was seen only once. The V and J genes are TRBV18 and TRBJ2-2, with a weak D call TRBD1 (5 bases). Trimming shortened V by 4 bases and J by 6 bases, and 6 bases separated the two germline ends. This CDR3 is 12 amino acids long. Germline CDR1 KGHSH, CDR2 LQKENI. The DNA for the CDR3 is TGTGCCAGCTCACAAGGGGCCGGGGAGCTGTTTTTT. Residues: CASSQGAGELFF.

The chain has TRBV29-1 and TRBJ1-5; a possible D gene is TRBD1 (5 bases). This CDR3 comprises 16 residues. Germline V lookup: CDR1 SQVTM, CDR2 ANQGSEA. V dropped 6 bases and J dropped 2 bases, with 20 bases sitting between them. The CDR3 region is CSVTTDGAKGNQPQHF. The DNA for the CDR3 is TGCAGCGTGACGACCGACGGGGCGAAAGGCAATCAGCCCCAGCATTTT.

The chain is built from TRBV5-6 and TRBJ1-2; a weak D match, TRBD1 (5 bases). V was clipped by 4 bases and J by 0 bases, with 13 bases between them. The germline CDR1 and CDR2 sequences are SGHDT and YYEEEE. This CDR3 spans 15 amino acids. CDR3 region: CASSPTAKANYGYTF. DNA for the CDR3: TGTGCCAGCAGCCCGACAGCTAAAGCTAACTATGGCTACACCTTC.

This clone occurred a few times. The chain combines TRBV6-1 with TRBJ1-6; D ambiguous. The CDR3 consists of 14 residues. Deletions cut 3 bases from V and 8 bases from J, with 11 bases between. CDR1 is MNHNS and CDR2 is SASEGT in the germline V gene. CDR3 region: CASSEPFGDSPLHF. The CDR3 DNA follows: TGTGCCAGCAGTGAGCCCTTCGGGGATTCACCCCTCCACTTT.

V and J are TRBV9 and TRBJ1-6; TRBD1 matches 8 bases. The J segment lost 7 bases and the V segment lost 3 bases, leaving 6 bases of the junction unmatched. The CDR3 is made up of 15 amino acids. CDR1 and CDR2 from the germline V gene are SGDLS and YYNGEE. This CDR3 is CASSGRQGSNSPLHF. The CDR3, as DNA: TGTGCCAGCAGCGGGAGACAGGGGTCCAATTCACCCCTCCACTTT.

The V call is TRBV2, the J call TRBJ1-2; no clear D gene. Looked up from germline, CDR1 is SNHLY and CDR2 is FYNNEI. This CDR3 spans 12 amino acids. Trimming pared 5 bases from V and 2 bases from J, leaving 6 bases between. The CDR3 DNA reads as TGTGCCAGCAGTTTTTCGAACTATGGCTACACCTTC. This gives the protein CASSFSNYGYTF.

The chain employs TRBV7-2 and TRBJ2-7, with a weak D call TRBD2 (7 bases). V was shortened by 6 bases and J by 1 base, with 13 bases between the two germline ends. This CDR3 is 14 amino acids long. Germline V gene lookup returns CDR1 SGHTA and CDR2 FQGNSA. CDR3 bases: TGTGCCAGCAGGTGGGGGGGCAGTTCCTACGAGCAGTACTTC. Amino acid sequence: CASRWGGSSYEQYF. The full variable domain, in which reference TRBV7-2 and TRBJ2-7 provide the parts outside the CDR3, is GAGVSQSPSNKVTEKGKDVELRCDPISGHTALYWYRQSLGQGLEFLIYFQGNSAPDKSGLPSDRFSAERTGGSVSTLTIQRTQQEDSAVYLCASRWGGSSYEQYFGPGTRLTVT.

V and J are TRBV7-9 and TRBJ2-1; 7 bases align to TRBD2. Germline CDR1 SEHNR, CDR2 FQNEAQ (reference sequence). The CDR3 is made up of 13 amino acids. With V trimmed by 10 bases and J by 7 bases, 10 bases remained unmatched. The CDR3 nucleotides read TGTGCCAACACTCAGCGGGGTGAGAATGAGCAGTTCTTC. Translated: CANTQRGENEQFF.

This clone appeared once. The CDR3 DNA reads TGTGCCAGCAGCCAAAGGACCAAAGAGACCCAGTACTTC. It encodes CASSQRTKETQYF. The V call is TRBV7-2, the J call TRBJ2-5, with no clear D. V shed 5 bases and J shed 3 bases, with 10 bases lying between them. The germline CDR1 and CDR2 sequences are SGHTA and FQGNSA. The CDR3 is 13 residues long.

The chain employs TRBV6-5 and TRBJ1-1; no reliable D call. Germline CDR1 is MNHEY and CDR2 is SVGAGI. The CDR3 has 12 residues. With 8 bases removed from V and 5 bases from J, the gap between germline ends came to 12 bases. The CDR3 loop reads CASLRSLTEAFF. Written as DNA, the CDR3 is TGTGCCAGCCTGAGGAGCTTAACTGAAGCTTTCTTT.

CDR3 in amino acids: CASSPGPLANYGYTF. In DNA form, the CDR3 reads TGTGCCAGCAGCCCTGGGCCCCTAGCTAACTATGGCTACACCTTC. V is TRBV7-9 and J is TRBJ1-2; D remains unclear. This CDR3 is 15 amino acids long. The V end was cut by 5 bases, the J end by 0 bases, with 13 bases between. Germline V lookup: CDR1 SEHNR, CDR2 FQNEAQ (reference sequence).

The chain uses TRBV5-1 and TRBJ1-6, with a possible D match to TRBD1 (5 bases). The CDR3 extends over 18 amino acids. Trimming left V 3 bases short and J 0 bases short, with 16 bases between. The germline CDR1 and CDR2 sequences are SGHRS and YFSETQ. DNA for the CDR3: TGCGCCAGCAGCTCCACAGGTGTGGCGGACTCCTATAATTCACCCCTCCACTTT. It translates to CASSSTGVADSYNSPLHF.

The rearrangement links TRBV7-2 to TRBJ1-5; D gene uncertain. Germline-derived CDR1 and CDR2 are SGHTA and FQGNSA. The CDR3 spans 14 residues. V lost 8 bases and J lost 4, with 15 bases in between. The CDR3 DNA reads as TGTGCCAGCCTAATCGAGCCGTCTAATCAGCCCCAGCATTTT. Translation gives CASLIEPSNQPQHF.

The chain employs TRBV19 and TRBJ1-5; D gene unclear. CDR3 length: 15 amino acids. CDR1 and CDR2 (germline): LNHDA, SQIVND (reference sequence). Trimming shortened V by 7 bases and J by 1 base, and 14 bases separated the two germline ends. CDR3 in amino acids: CASKLVGRSNQPQHF. CDR3 nucleotides: TGTGCCAGTAAACTGGTAGGGCGAAGCAATCAGCCCCAGCATTTT.

V and J are TRBV5-1 and TRBJ1-2, with a possible D match to TRBD1 (5 bases). The CDR3 has 13 residues. Trimming removed 1 base at V and 6 bases at J, with 10 bases between. Per the germline V gene, CDR1 is SGHRS and CDR2 is YFSETQ. Here the CDR3 reads CASSLSGLDGYTF. In DNA form, the CDR3 reads TGCGCCAGCAGCTTGTCAGGGTTGGATGGCTACACCTTC. The whole variable domain, remainder taken from reference TRBV5-1 and TRBJ1-2, is KAGVTQTPRYLIKTRGQQVTLSCSPISGHRSVSWYQQTPGQGLQFLFEYFSETQRNKGNFPGRFSGRQFSNSRSEMNVSTLELGDSALYLCASSLSGLDGYTFGSGTRLTVV.

The chain employs TRBV14 and TRBJ1-1, with D unclear. Between the trimmed V and J ends, which lost 1 base and 5 bases, there was a span of 14 bases. This CDR3 is 15 amino acids long. Germline CDR1 SGHDN, CDR2 FVKESK. The CDR3 DNA sequence: TGTGCCAGCAGCCAAGCACGGGGTTCTTTTACTGAAGCTTTCTTT. Protein: CASSQARGSFTEAFF.

The J gene is TRBJ1-2, the V gene TRBV5-6; unclear D gene. CDR1 SGHDT and CDR2 YYEEEE come from the germline V gene. The V gene lost 0 bases and the J gene lost 4 bases, with 10 bases spanning the gap. CDR3 size: 14 residues. The CDR3: CASSLGGESYGYTF. In DNA form, the CDR3 reads TGTGCCAGCAGCTTGGGTGGGGAGAGCTATGGCTACACCTTC.

This clone came up once. The chain's CDR3 is CASSLVDGTIMNTEAFF. The CDR3 DNA is TGTGCCAGCAGCTTAGTAGACGGAACAATCATGAACACTGAAGCTTTCTTT. The genes are TRBV7-2 and TRBJ1-1; D uncertain. The V and J ends lost 1 base and 0 bases respectively, with 15 bases between them. Germline CDR1 is SGHTA and CDR2 is FQGNSA. This CDR3 region has 17 residues.

J is TRBJ2-7 and V is TRBV7-2; 12 bases agree with TRBD2. Germline CDR1 reads SGHTA; CDR2 reads FQGNSA. The CDR3 consists of 18 residues. V was pared by 1 base and J by 0 bases, with 7 bases of the junction left unmatched. CDR3 sequence (DNA): TGTGCCAGCAGCTTAGGGCTAGCGGGGGGGCGGAGCTCCTACGAGCAGTACTTC. Translating gives CASSLGLAGGRSSYEQYF.

The V and J genes are TRBV30 and TRBJ1-1; no reliable D call. Trimming took off 5 bases at V and 5 bases at J, with 15 bases between the two ends. The CDR3 loop spans 13 amino acids. Per germline, CDR1 GTSNPN and CDR2 SVGIG (reference sequence). CDR3 DNA sequence: TGTGCCTGGTCCAAAGTTGGGGATACTGAAGCTTTCTTT. This sequence encodes CAWSKVGDTEAFF.

The chain uses TRBV9 and TRBJ2-6, with 7 bases matching TRBD1. Germline V lookup: CDR1 SGDLS, CDR2 YYNGEE. V lost 0 bases, J lost 1 base, and 13 bases stayed unmatched. The CDR3 covers 20 residues. The CDR3 spells CASSVEVSVTGWSGANVLTF. In nucleotides, the CDR3 is TGTGCCAGCAGCGTAGAAGTTAGTGTGACAGGGTGGTCTGGGGCCAACGTCCTGACTTTC. The full variable domain, its missing parts supplied by reference TRBV9 and TRBJ2-6, is DSGVTQTPKHLITATGQRVTLRCSPRSGDLSVYWYQQSLDQGLQFLIQYYNGEERAKGNILERFSAQQFPDLHSELNLSSLELGDSALYFCASSVEVSVTGWSGANVLTFGAGSRLTVL.

The chain has TRBV30 and TRBJ1-6; 9 bases align to TRBD1. Germline lookup yields CDR1 GTSNPN and CDR2 SVGIG (reference sequence). After removal of 5 bases from V and 8 bases from J, the junction contained 13 bases not matched to a gene. This CDR3 contains 16 residues. The CDR3 bases are TGTGCCTGGGATACACAGGGGGCAACCCTCTATTCACCCCTCCACTTT. The encoded protein is CAWDTQGATLYSPLHF.

The V and J genes are TRBV5-5 and TRBJ2-3; 8 bases are a match to TRBD1. The V gene end was trimmed by 1 base and the J gene end by 5 bases; junction bases not matched to a gene: 6. The CDR3 is 15 amino acids. Germline values: CDR1 SGHKS, CDR2 YYEKEE (reference sequence). CDR3 nucleotides: TGTGCCAGCAGCTTGAAAGGGACAGGAAGAGATACGCAGTATTTT. It translates to CASSLKGTGRDTQYF. Filled out from reference TRBV5-5 and TRBJ2-3, the complete variable domain reads DAGVTQSPTHLIKTRGQQVTLRCSPISGHKSVSWYQQVLGQGPQFIFQYYEKEERGRGNFPDRFSARQFPNYSSELNVNALLLGDSALYLCASSLKGTGRDTQYFGPGTRLTVL.

The chain employs TRBV5-1 and TRBJ1-3; no reliable D call. V was shortened by 2 bases and J by 6 bases, with 3 bases between the two germline ends. The V gene's germline CDR1 is SGHRS and CDR2 YFSETQ. The CDR3 covers 11 residues. CDR3 loop: CASSFANTIYF. CDR3 sequence (DNA): TGCGCCAGCAGCTTCGCAAACACCATATATTTT.

This clone was seen only a few times. The CDR3 loop is CASSQDLRTRSPLHF. Written as DNA, the CDR3 is TGTGCCAGCAGCCAAGATCTCAGAACCCGATCACCCCTCCACTTT. This chain joins TRBV4-2 and TRBJ1-6; no firm D call. Germline CDR1 reads LGHNA; CDR2 reads YNFKEQ. The V end was cut by 0 bases, the J end by 10 bases, with 13 bases between. The CDR3 spans 15 residues.

The chain has TRBV18 and TRBJ2-5, with TRBD1 as a possible D gene (5 bases). This CDR3 has 14 amino acids. Germline V gives CDR1 KGHSH, CDR2 LQKENI. V lost 1 base to trimming and J lost 1 base, with 7 bases between them. This CDR3 is CASSPQGFQETQYF. The CDR3 bases are TGTGCCAGCTCACCACAGGGGTTCCAAGAGACCCAGTACTTC. The variable domain in full, with the rest retrieved from reference TRBV18 and TRBJ2-5, is NAGVMQNPRHLVRRRGQEARLRCSPMKGHSHVYWYRQLPEEGLKFMVYLQKENIIDESGMPKERFSAEFPKEGPSILRIQQVVRGDSAAYFCASSPQGFQETQYFGPGTRLLVL.